The 6 T cell receptor beta chains below were found in one sample sequenced in a study of T cells in Graves' hyperthyroidism and ophthalmopathy. Amplified TCR beta CDR3 regions came from RNA transcripts. HTBI primers were used for first-round RT-PCR of the TCR CDR3. TCRdb processed the multiplex PCR reads anew with MiXCR; each CDR3 protein has one entry. This table has about 600,000 distinct CDR3 sequences, approximately 15% appearing once. Sequencing input: blood. Receptors were obtained from a woman aged 40 to 50 with Graves' ophthalmopathy.

The chain employs TRBV29-1 and TRBJ2-5; D possibly uses TRBD1 or TRBD2 (5 bases each). The CDR3 covers 13 residues. Germline V gene lookup returns CDR1 SQVTM and CDR2 ANQGSEA. Trimming pared 8 bases from V and 0 bases from J, leaving 13 bases between. The CDR3 nucleotides read TGCAGCCTGACTCGGGGCAACCAAGAGACCCAGTACTTC. It encodes CSLTRGNQETQYF.

The sample holds a few counts of this clonotype. The V call is TRBV4-1, the J call TRBJ1-5; possibly TRBD1 for D (6 bases). This CDR3 has 16 amino acids. V lost 2 bases, J lost 7 bases, and 18 bases lay in between. The germline V gene has CDR1 MGHRA and CDR2 YSYEKL. CDR3: CASSQKAQGRGQPQHF. Here the CDR3 DNA reads TGCGCCAGCAGCCAAAAGGCACAGGGACGAGGACAGCCCCAGCATTTT.

This clonotype was observed at least ten times. The chain is built from TRBV12-3 or TRBV12-4 and TRBJ2-2, with D possibly being TRBD2 (5 bases). V lost 6 bases to trimming and J lost 2 bases, with 13 bases between them. This CDR3 contains 15 residues. Written as DNA, the CDR3 is TGTGCCAGCAGCCTGACTACAACAAACACCGGGGAGCTGTTTTTT. It yields the protein CASSLTTTNTGELFF.

There are a few counts of this clonotype. CDR3 coding DNA: TGTGCCAGCAGCTTGGATCCAGCGGGAGTGGGTGAGACCCAGTACTTC. Translated, it gives CASSLDPAGVGETQYF. V gene TRBV5-4 combines with J gene TRBJ2-5, with 8 nucleotides matching TRBD2. CDR1 is SGHNT and CDR2 is YYREEE in the germline V gene (reference sequence). The junction had 9 bases not matched to a gene; V was cut back by 0 bases and J by 5 bases. CDR3 length: 16 amino acids.

This clonotype was recorded at least ten times. The J gene is TRBJ1-4, the V gene TRBV18; D is unclear. The CDR3 length is 13 residues. V lost 2 bases and J 8 bases, leaving 9 bases between the germline ends. Germline loops: CDR1 KGHSH, CDR2 LQKENI. The CDR3 here is CASSPRPEEKLFF. DNA of the CDR3: TGTGCCAGCTCACCAAGACCCGAGGAAAAACTGTTTTTT.

The J gene is TRBJ1-2, the V gene TRBV13; possibly TRBD1 for D (5 bases). Trimming cost V 1 base and J 2 bases, with 17 bases left between them. CDR1 and CDR2 from the germline V gene are PRHDT and FYEKMQ (reference sequence). This CDR3 is built from 17 residues. The CDR3 sequence: CASSLALRGLKNYGYTF. DNA of the CDR3: TGTGCCAGCAGCTTAGCCCTAAGGGGTCTGAAAAACTATGGCTACACCTTC.